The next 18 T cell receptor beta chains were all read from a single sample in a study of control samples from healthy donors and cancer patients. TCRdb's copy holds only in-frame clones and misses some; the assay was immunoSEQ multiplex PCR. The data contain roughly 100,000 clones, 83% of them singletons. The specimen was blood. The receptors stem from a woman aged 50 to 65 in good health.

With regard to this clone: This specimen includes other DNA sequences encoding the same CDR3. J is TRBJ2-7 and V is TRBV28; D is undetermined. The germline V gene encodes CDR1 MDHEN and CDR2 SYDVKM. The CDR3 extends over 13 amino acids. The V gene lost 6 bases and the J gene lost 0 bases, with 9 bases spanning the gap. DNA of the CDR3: TGTGCCAGCAGAATCGACTCCTCCTACGAGCAGTACTTC. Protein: CASRIDSSYEQYF.

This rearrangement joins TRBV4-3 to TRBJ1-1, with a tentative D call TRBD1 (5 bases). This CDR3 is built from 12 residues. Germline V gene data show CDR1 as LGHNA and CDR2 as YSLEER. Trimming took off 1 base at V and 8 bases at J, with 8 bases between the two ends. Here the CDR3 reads CASSQGNREAFF. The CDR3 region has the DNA TGCGCCAGCAGCCAAGGGAACAGGGAAGCTTTCTTT.

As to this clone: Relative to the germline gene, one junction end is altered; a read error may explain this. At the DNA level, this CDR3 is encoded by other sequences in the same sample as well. The CDR3 loop is CASSSDRVAGELFF. DNA of the CDR3: TGCGCCAGTAGCTCGGACAGGGTAGCCGGGGAGCTGTTTTTT. This chain links TRBV5-1 with TRBJ2-2; 8 bases match TRBD1. The CDR3 sequence is 14 residues long. Germline values: CDR1 SGHRS, CDR2 YFSETQ.

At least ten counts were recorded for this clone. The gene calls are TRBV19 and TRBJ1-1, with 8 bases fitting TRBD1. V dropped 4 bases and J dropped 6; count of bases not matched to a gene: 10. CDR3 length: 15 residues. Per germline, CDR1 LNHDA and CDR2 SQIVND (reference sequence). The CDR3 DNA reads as TGTGCCAGTAGTACTCGACAGGGGCGGGCTCCTGAAGCTTTCTTT. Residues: CASSTRQGRAPEAFF.

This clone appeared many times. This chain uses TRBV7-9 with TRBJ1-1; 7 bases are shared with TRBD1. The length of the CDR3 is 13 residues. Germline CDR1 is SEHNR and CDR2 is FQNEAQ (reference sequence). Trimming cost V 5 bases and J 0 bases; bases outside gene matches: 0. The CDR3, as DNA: TGTGCCAGCAGCACAGGGGTGAACACTGAAGCTTTCTTT. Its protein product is CASSTGVNTEAFF.

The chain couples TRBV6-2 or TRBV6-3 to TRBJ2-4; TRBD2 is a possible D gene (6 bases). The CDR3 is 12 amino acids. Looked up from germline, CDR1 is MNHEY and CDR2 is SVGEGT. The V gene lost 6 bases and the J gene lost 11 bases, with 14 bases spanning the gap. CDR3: CASSSTSRVQYF. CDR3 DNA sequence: TGTGCCAGCAGCTCCACTAGCAGGGTTCAGTACTTC.

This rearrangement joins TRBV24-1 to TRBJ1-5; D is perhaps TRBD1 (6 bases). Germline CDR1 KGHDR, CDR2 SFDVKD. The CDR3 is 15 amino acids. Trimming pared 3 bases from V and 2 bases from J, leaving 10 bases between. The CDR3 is CATSDPRGGNQPQHF. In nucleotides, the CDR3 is TGTGCCACCAGTGATCCTAGGGGGGGCAATCAGCCCCAGCATTTT.

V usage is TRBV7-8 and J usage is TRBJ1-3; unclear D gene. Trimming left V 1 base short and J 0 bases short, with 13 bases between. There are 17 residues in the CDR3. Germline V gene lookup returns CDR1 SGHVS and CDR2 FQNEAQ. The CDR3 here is CASSLEGPLLSGNTIYF. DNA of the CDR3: TGTGCCAGCAGCTTAGAGGGCCCCCTGCTCTCTGGAAACACCATATATTTT.

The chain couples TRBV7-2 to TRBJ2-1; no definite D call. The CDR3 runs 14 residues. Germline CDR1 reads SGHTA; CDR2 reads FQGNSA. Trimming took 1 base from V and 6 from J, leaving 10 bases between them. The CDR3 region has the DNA TGTGCCAGCAGCTTAGACGGCTCGCGCAATGAGCAGTTCTTC. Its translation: CASSLDGSRNEQFF.

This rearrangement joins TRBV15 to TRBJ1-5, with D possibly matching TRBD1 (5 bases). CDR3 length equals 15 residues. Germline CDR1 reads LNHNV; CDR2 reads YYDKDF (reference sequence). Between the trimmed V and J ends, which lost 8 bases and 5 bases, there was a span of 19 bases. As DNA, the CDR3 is TGTGCCACCGCGCCTCTTGGGGGAGTCGATCAGCCCCAGCATTTT. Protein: CATAPLGGVDQPQHF. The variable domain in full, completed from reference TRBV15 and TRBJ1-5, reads DAMVIQNPRYQVTQFGKPVTLSCSQTLNHNVMYWYQQKSSQAPKLLFHYYDKDFNNEADTPDNFQSRRPNTSFCFLDIRSPGLGDTAMYLCATAPLGGVDQPQHFGDGTRLSIL.

CDR3 amino acids: CASSIYENIQYF. The CDR3 DNA reads as TGTGCCAGTAGTATCTACGAAAACATTCAGTACTTC. This chain connects TRBV19 to TRBJ2-4; D gene unclear. V lost 3 bases, J lost 5 bases, and 5 bases lay in between. CDR3 length equals 12 residues. Germline V gene data show CDR1 as LNHDA and CDR2 as SQIVND (reference sequence).

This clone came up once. CDR3 residues: CASSLVSSGYQETQYF. DNA for the CDR3: TGTGCCAGCAGCTTAGTTTCTAGCGGGTACCAAGAGACCCAGTACTTC. The J gene is TRBJ2-5, the V gene TRBV11-1; TRBD2 matches 8 bases. Germline V gene data show CDR1 as SGHAT and CDR2 as FQDESV (reference sequence). The CDR3 spans 16 residues. Trimming at V came to 1 base and at J to 0 bases, leaving 4 bases not matched to a gene.

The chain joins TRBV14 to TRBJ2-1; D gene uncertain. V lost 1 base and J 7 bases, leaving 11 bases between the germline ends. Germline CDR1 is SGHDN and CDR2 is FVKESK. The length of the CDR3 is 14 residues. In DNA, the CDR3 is TGTGCCAGCAGCCAAGTTATGGGTCGGAATGAGCAGTTCTTC. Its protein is CASSQVMGRNEQFF.

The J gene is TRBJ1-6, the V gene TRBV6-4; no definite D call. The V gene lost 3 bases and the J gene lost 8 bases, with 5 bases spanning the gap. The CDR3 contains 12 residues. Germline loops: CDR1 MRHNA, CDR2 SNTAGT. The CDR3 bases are TGTGCCAGCAGTGAAGAGGATTCACCCCTCCACTTT. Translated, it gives CASSEEDSPLHF.

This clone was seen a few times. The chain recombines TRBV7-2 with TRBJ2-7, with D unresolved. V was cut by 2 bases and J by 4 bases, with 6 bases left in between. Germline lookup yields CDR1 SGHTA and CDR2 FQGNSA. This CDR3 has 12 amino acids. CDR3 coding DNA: TGTGCCAGCAGCTTAACCGAATACGAGCAGTACTTC. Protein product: CASSLTEYEQYF.

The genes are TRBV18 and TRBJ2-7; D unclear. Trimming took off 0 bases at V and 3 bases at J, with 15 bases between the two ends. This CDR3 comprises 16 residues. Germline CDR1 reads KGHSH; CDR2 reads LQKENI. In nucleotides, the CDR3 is TGTGCCAGCTCACCACCCGGGCTGCAAAATTACTACGAGCAGTACTTC. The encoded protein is CASSPPGLQNYYEQYF.

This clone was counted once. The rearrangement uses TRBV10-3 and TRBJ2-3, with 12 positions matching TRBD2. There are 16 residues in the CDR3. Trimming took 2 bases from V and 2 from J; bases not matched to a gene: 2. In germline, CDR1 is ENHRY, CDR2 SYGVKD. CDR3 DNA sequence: TGTGCCATCAGTGAGGGGACTAGCGGGTACACAGATACGCAGTATTTT. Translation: CAISEGTSGYTDTQYF.

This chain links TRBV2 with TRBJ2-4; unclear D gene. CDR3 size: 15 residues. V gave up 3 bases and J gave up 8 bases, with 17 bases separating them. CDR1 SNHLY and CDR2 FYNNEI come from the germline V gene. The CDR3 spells CASSDRQLGLDIQYF. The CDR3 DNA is TGTGCCAGCAGTGATAGGCAGCTCGGCTTGGACATTCAGTACTTC.